This entry lists 30 T cell receptor beta chains sequenced from one sample in a study of blood T cell repertoires in COVID-19. Using immunoSEQ multiplex PCR, the repertoire was profiled, and TCRdb retains in-frame clones only, with some absent. The sample records roughly 250,000 clones, approximately 86% being singletons. Sequenced: PBMCs or T cells enriched from blood (not recorded which). The receptors shown here come from a woman in her forties or fifties who had recovered from COVID-19.

The chain is built from TRBV11-3 and TRBJ1-1; no clear D. The CDR3 has 13 amino acids. The germline gives CDR1 SGHNT, CDR2 YENEEA. Trimming pared 5 bases from V and 4 bases from J, leaving 11 bases between. The CDR3 coding sequence is TGTGCCAGCAGCCTATTGCGGGGCACTGAAGCTTTCTTT. Amino acid sequence: CASSLLRGTEAFF.

V gene TRBV4-2 combines with J gene TRBJ2-7; 8 nucleotides line up with TRBD2. Germline trimming cut 0 bases from V and 1 base from J; bases unmatched to any gene: 2. Germline loops: CDR1 LGHNA, CDR2 YNFKEQ. The CDR3 totals 15 residues. The CDR3 is CASSQELAESYEQYF. CDR3 DNA sequence: TGTGCCAGCAGCCAAGAACTAGCGGAGTCCTACGAGCAGTACTTC.

The chain couples TRBV7-6 to TRBJ2-7, with TRBD2 matching 7 bases. The V and J ends lost 5 bases and 0 bases, in that order; junction bases with no gene match: 13. CDR3 length: 17 amino acids. The germline V gene encodes CDR1 SGHVS and CDR2 FNYEAQ. The CDR3 region has the DNA TGTGCCAGCAGCCTCGGGAGAGGGAGGGAAAACTCCTACGAGCAGTACTTC. Translating it yields CASSLGRGRENSYEQYF.

The chain carries TRBV25-1 and TRBJ1-2; unclear D gene. The germline V and J ends were trimmed by 4 bases and 4 bases, with 13 bases remaining between them. Per the germline V gene, CDR1 is MGHDK and CDR2 is SYGVNS. The CDR3 covers 14 residues. CDR3 sequence reads: CASSVSAGSYGYTF. CDR3 coding DNA: TGTGCCAGCAGTGTATCAGCGGGAAGCTATGGCTACACCTTC.

The rearrangement uses TRBV28 and TRBJ2-7; TRBD2 aligns across 10 bases. Germline assignment: CDR1 MDHEN and CDR2 SYDVKM. The CDR3 is 17 amino acids. V lost 6 bases and J lost 0; bases outside the gene matches: 11. Here the CDR3 reads CASSDSGLAENSYEQYF. DNA of the CDR3: TGTGCCAGCAGCGACTCAGGACTAGCGGAAAACTCCTACGAGCAGTACTTC.

The V gene is TRBV7-9, the J gene TRBJ2-7; TRBD2 matches at 8 bases. Germline CDR1 SEHNR, CDR2 FQNEAQ (reference sequence). The CDR3 is made up of 14 amino acids. Unmatched junction bases numbered 4, after V lost 3 bases and J lost 3 bases. As DNA, the CDR3 is TGTGCCAGCAGCTTGGGACTAGAAAACTACGAGCAGTACTTC. As protein: CASSLGLENYEQYF.

This chain links TRBV6-6 with TRBJ1-4; TRBD1 matches 7 bases. V lost 4 bases and J lost 2; bases outside the gene matches: 7. Germline V gene data show CDR1 as MNHNY and CDR2 as SVGAGI (reference sequence). The CDR3 totals 16 residues. CDR3 loop: CASSSQGIRTNEKLFF. The CDR3 DNA reads TGTGCCAGCAGTTCACAGGGGATCCGGACTAATGAAAAACTGTTTTTT.

The V and J genes are TRBV2 and TRBJ2-1; TRBD2 agrees at 8 bases. Germline CDR1 reads SNHLY; CDR2 reads FYNNEI. V lost 6 bases to trimming and J lost 6 bases; unmatched junction nucleotides: 10. CDR3 length: 15 amino acids. CDR3 in DNA: TGTGCCAGCAGGGGGGGGAGCGGGAGAGGCAATGAGCAGTTCTTC. Translation: CASRGGSGRGNEQFF.

J is TRBJ2-5 and V is TRBV6-2 or TRBV6-3; the D is unclear. V lost 2 bases, J lost 1 base, and 5 bases lay in between. Germline lookup yields CDR1 MNHEY and CDR2 SVGEGT. The CDR3 consists of 13 residues. DNA for the CDR3: TGTGCCAGCAGTTACCGGTCCCAAGAGACCCAGTACTTC. It codes for CASSYRSQETQYF.

This clone was seen only once. This sequence joins TRBV30 and TRBJ1-1, with 7 bases matching TRBD1. V was pared by 8 bases and J by 5 bases, with 11 bases of the junction left unmatched. The CDR3 has 13 residues. The germline V gene encodes CDR1 GTSNPN and CDR2 SVGIG (reference sequence). The CDR3 sequence: CAGNRQGRTEAFF. The DNA for the CDR3 is TGTGCCGGGAACCGACAGGGCAGAACTGAAGCTTTCTTT.

The chain is built from TRBV28 and TRBJ1-1, with TRBD1 matching over 7 bases. Per germline, CDR1 MDHEN and CDR2 SYDVKM. With 5 bases clipped from V and 10 bases from J, the junction kept 13 bases outside the gene matches. The CDR3 is made up of 14 amino acids. CDR3 nucleotides: TGTGCCAGCAGTCGGCCCGGGACAGTTCCCCGAGCTTTCTTT. Translating it yields CASSRPGTVPRAFF.

This chain connects TRBV30 to TRBJ1-5; no clear D gene. Trimming cost V 1 base and J 3 bases, with 13 bases left between them. Germline V gene lookup returns CDR1 GTSNPN and CDR2 SVGIG (reference sequence). This CDR3 has 15 amino acids. The CDR3 reads CAWSDGREYNQPQHF. As DNA, the CDR3 is TGTGCCTGGAGTGATGGTAGAGAATACAATCAGCCCCAGCATTTT.

The chain couples TRBV5-5 to TRBJ1-2, with D hard to call. Germline V gene lookup returns CDR1 SGHKS and CDR2 YYEKEE (reference sequence). Between the trimmed V and J ends, which lost 0 bases and 4 bases, there was a span of 13 bases. This CDR3 has 15 residues. CDR3 DNA sequence: TGTGCCAGCAGCTTGGGTCCGGGAGTGACCTATGGCTACACCTTC. This gives the protein CASSLGPGVTYGYTF.

The rearrangement joins TRBV4-1 to TRBJ2-7; D may be TRBD2 (5 bases). Germline V gives CDR1 MGHRA, CDR2 YSYEKL. CDR3 length: 14 residues. Trimming stripped 2 bases from V and 7 bases from J, with 15 bases between. CDR3 sequence reads: CASSQPQRTREQYF. The CDR3, as DNA: TGCGCCAGCAGCCAACCACAGAGAACTAGGGAGCAGTACTTC.

In the case of this clone: The germline gene is not matched at one end of the junction; a read error may be the cause. The chain employs TRBV7-7 and TRBJ2-5, with D perhaps matching TRBD1 (6 bases). The CDR3 has 13 amino acids. Germline V CDR1 and CDR2: SSHAT, FNYEAQ (reference sequence). CDR3 sequence reads: CASSQDSTGTQYF. DNA for the CDR3: TGTGCTAGCAGCCAGGACAGCACGGGGACCCAGTACTTC. The full variable domain, with the rest looked up from reference TRBV7-7 and TRBJ2-5, is GAGVSQSPRYKVTKRGQDVTLRCDPISSHATLYWYQQALGQGPEFLTYFNYEAQPDKSGLPSDRFSAERPEGSISTLTIQRTEQRDSAMYRCASSQDSTGTQYFGPGTRLLVL.

This chain uses TRBV18 with TRBJ1-2, with 12 positions matching TRBD1. Germline values: CDR1 KGHSH, CDR2 LQKENI. The CDR3 is 16 residues long. V was clipped by 3 bases and J by 4 bases; unmatched bases: 6. The CDR3 loop is CASSPAGTGGPYGYTF. As DNA, the CDR3 is TGTGCCAGCTCACCGGCCGGGACAGGGGGCCCCTATGGCTACACCTTC.

The CDR3 spells CASSTTGTREETQYF. DNA for the CDR3: TGCGCCAGCAGCACTACCGGGACTAGAGAGGAGACCCAGTACTTC. The chain has TRBV5-1 and TRBJ2-5, with 8 bases lining up with TRBD2. The germline V gene has CDR1 SGHRS and CDR2 YFSETQ. The CDR3 is 15 amino acids. Unmatched junction bases numbered 10, after V lost 4 bases and J lost 5 bases.

The genes are TRBV9 and TRBJ1-1; D may be TRBD1 (6 bases). The CDR3 is made up of 15 amino acids. The germline CDR1 and CDR2 sequences are SGDLS and YYNGEE. Trimming shortened V by 4 bases and J by 3 bases, and 16 bases separated the two germline ends. The CDR3 is CASSPTSHRDTEAFF. DNA of the CDR3: TGTGCCAGCAGCCCTACGAGCCACAGGGACACTGAAGCTTTCTTT.

The V and J genes are TRBV18 and TRBJ2-1; D call uncertain. V lost 5 bases, J lost 7 bases, and 15 bases lay in between. Germline assignment: CDR1 KGHSH and CDR2 LQKENI. The CDR3 is made up of 14 amino acids. The CDR3 DNA reads as TGTGCCAGCTCAGCGGAGCAGACGGGTAATGAGCAGTTCTTC. Translated, it gives CASSAEQTGNEQFF.

CDR3 DNA sequence: TGTGCCAGCAGCTTCACCGGGACAGCCTCCCTAGGAGGCTACACCTTC. This encodes CASSFTGTASLGGYTF. The chain uses TRBV11-2 and TRBJ1-2, with 7 nucleotides matching TRBD1. The CDR3 runs 16 residues. With V trimmed by 3 bases and J by 8 bases, 15 bases remained unmatched. Germline CDR1 SGHAT, CDR2 FQNNGV. The whole variable domain, filled in from reference TRBV11-2 and TRBJ1-2, reads EAGVAQSPRYKIIEKRQSVAFWCNPISGHATLYWYQQILGQGPKLLIQFQNNGVVDDSQLPKDRFSAERLKGVDSTLKIQPAKLEDSAVYLCASSFTGTASLGGYTFGSGTRLTVV.

The DNA of the CDR3 is TGCGCCAGCAGCCAAGTTCGTAGTCGACTAGCACTAAATGAGCAGTTCTTC. Its protein is CASSQVRSRLALNEQFF. The chain couples TRBV4-3 to TRBJ2-1, with 7 bases that match TRBD2. Germline CDR1 is LGHNA and CDR2 is YSLEER. The CDR3 runs 17 residues. Germline trimming cut 1 base from V and 7 bases from J; bases unmatched to any gene: 13.

This clone was seen a single time. This sequence joins TRBV7-8 and TRBJ1-1; D gene ambiguous. The germline V gene has CDR1 SGHVS and CDR2 FQNEAQ. The V gene lost 1 base and the J gene lost 8 bases, with 11 bases spanning the gap. The CDR3 is made up of 13 amino acids. The CDR3 region has the DNA TGTGCCAGCAGCTTAGTCTGGGGAGACGAAGCTTTCTTT. Translation: CASSLVWGDEAFF.

This chain joins TRBV6-5 and TRBJ2-2, with 9 bases identical to TRBD1. Germline CDR1 reads MNHEY; CDR2 reads SVGAGI. The CDR3 consists of 15 residues. V gave up 6 bases and J gave up 6 bases; unmatched junction bases: 8. The CDR3 loop is CASRFVGQGSGELFF. CDR3 nucleotides: TGTGCCAGCAGATTCGTCGGACAGGGGTCCGGGGAGCTGTTTTTT.

CDR3 loop: CSASPGTSPQETQYF. The CDR3 bases are TGCAGTGCTAGTCCCGGGACTAGTCCCCAAGAGACCCAGTACTTC. The gene calls are TRBV20-1 and TRBJ2-5; 8 nucleotides match TRBD2. The CDR3 has 15 residues. In germline, CDR1 is DFQATT, CDR2 SNEGSKA (reference sequence). V shed 3 bases and J 1 base; nucleotides not matched to a gene: 7.

The rearrangement joins TRBV28 to TRBJ1-2, with D possibly TRBD1 on 6 matching bases. The V end was cut by 9 bases, the J end by 0 bases, with 14 bases between. This CDR3 has 14 residues. Germline assignment: CDR1 MDHEN and CDR2 SYDVKM. CDR3 DNA sequence: TGTGCCAGTAGGGTAGGGGGGGCTAACTATGGCTACACCTTC. Protein sequence: CASRVGGANYGYTF.

The CDR3 region has the DNA TGTGCCATCAGTGAGTCGATTCTAGCGGGAGGGGAGATAAACACCGGGGAGCTGTTTTTT. Residues: CAISESILAGGEINTGELFF. The genes are TRBV10-3 and TRBJ2-2, with TRBD2 matching 12 bases. Losses at the gene ends were 0 bases for V and 2 bases for J; bases not matched to a gene: 10. Per the germline V gene, CDR1 is ENHRY and CDR2 is SYGVKD. The CDR3 runs 20 residues.

This clone was seen just once. The rearrangement links TRBV29-1 to TRBJ1-4; 8 bases map to TRBD1. With V trimmed by 5 bases and J by 6 bases, 5 bases remained unmatched. The germline gives CDR1 SQVTM, CDR2 ANQGSEA. The CDR3 has 13 residues. The CDR3 DNA sequence: TGCAGCGTTCTAAGGACAGGGTATGAAAAACTGTTTTTT. This gives the protein CSVLRTGYEKLFF.

This rearrangement joins TRBV29-1 to TRBJ1-6, with unresolved D. This CDR3 contains 13 residues. Trimming pared 7 bases from V and 7 bases from J, leaving 14 bases between. Germline V gives CDR1 SQVTM, CDR2 ANQGSEA. CDR3 coding DNA: TGCAGCGCCAGTGACGGAGTAAATTCACCCCTCCACTTT. Encoded protein: CSASDGVNSPLHF.

The chain carries TRBV4-1 and TRBJ1-1; the D gene is possibly TRBD1 (6 bases). The CDR3 sequence is 17 residues long. V lost 2 bases and J lost 1, with 17 bases in between. Germline loops: CDR1 MGHRA, CDR2 YSYEKL. Written as DNA, the CDR3 is TGCGCCAGCAGCCAATCTCGTCAGACAGGAGCGAACACTGAAGCTTTCTTT. It is translated as CASSQSRQTGANTEAFF.

Note on this clone: Germline is not matched at one junction end, which may reflect a read error. This chain links TRBV7-7 with TRBJ2-2; weak D call: TRBD2 (6 bases). The CDR3 totals 17 residues. Germline lookup yields CDR1 SSHAT and CDR2 FNYEAQ (reference sequence). The CDR3 reads CASSSLFSGRNTGELFF. Here the CDR3 DNA reads TGTGCTAGCAGTTCTCTCTTTAGCGGAAGGAACACCGGGGAGCTGTTTTTT.